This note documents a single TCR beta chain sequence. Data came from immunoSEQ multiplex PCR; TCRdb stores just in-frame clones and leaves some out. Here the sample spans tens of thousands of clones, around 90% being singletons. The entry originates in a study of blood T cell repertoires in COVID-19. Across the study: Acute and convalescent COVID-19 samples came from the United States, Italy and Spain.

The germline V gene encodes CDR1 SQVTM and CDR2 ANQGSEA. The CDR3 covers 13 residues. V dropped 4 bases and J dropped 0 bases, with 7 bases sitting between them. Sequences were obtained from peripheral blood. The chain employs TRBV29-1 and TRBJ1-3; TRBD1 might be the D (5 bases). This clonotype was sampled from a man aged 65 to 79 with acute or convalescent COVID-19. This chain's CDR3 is CSVGQNSGNTIYF. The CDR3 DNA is TGCAGCGTTGGACAGAACTCTGGAAACACCATATATTTT.